This T cell receptor beta chain is drawn from a study of regulatory T cells in long-lasting Graves disease. The table lists this clonotype with a few counts. Arm-PCR of CDR3 regions and iRepertoire HTBI primers were used to build TCR beta libraries. A single record per CDR3 protein comes from TCRdb applying MiXCR to the multiplex PCR reads. The profile shows roughly 500,000 distinct CDR3 sequences, around 21% of them singletons. With 6 bases removed from V and 5 bases from J, the gap between germline ends came to 22 bases. This CDR3 is built from 16 residues. Germline CDR1 and CDR2: LNHDA and SQIVND (reference sequence). Stated time point: persistent/refractory GD, antithyroid drugs over 5 years with positive TRAb. Isolated PBMC RNA provided the starting material for the TCR library. Patients were from an endocrinology department in Xi'an, China.

The input for sequencing was peripheral blood mononuclear cells (PBMCs), taken when the disease was refractory, from a patient treated with antithyroid drugs. The receptor comes from a female donor with Graves disease. The rearrangement joins TRBV19 to TRBJ1-1, with D perhaps TRBD1 (5 bases). In DNA, the CDR3 is TGTGCCAGTAGAGGGGACGGGCGTCTTGGGAGGACTGAAGCTTTCTTT. This translates into CASRGDGRLGRTEAFF.